This T cell receptor beta chain was profiled in a study of blood T cell repertoires in COVID-19. Study details: Some COVID-19 samples were acute and others convalescent; all came from the United States, Italy and Spain. T cells, B-cell-depleted T cells, or PBMCs provided the cDNA or gDNA that served as material.

Germline V gene sequence: CDR1 SQVTM, CDR2 ANQGSEA. With 3 bases removed from V and 0 bases from J, the gap between germline ends came to 7 bases. The CDR3 runs 13 residues. Per the authors' pipeline: It was from reference gene primer amplification that nucleated cell counts were estimated. The protocol was immunoSEQ multiplex PCR, while the TCRdb copy is restricted to in-frame clones and leaves out a portion. That table gives V, J and clone size, and the DNA gave D and trimming. The sample holds around 190,000 clones, over 75% seen once. This TCR derives from a woman aged 50 to 65 with acute or convalescent COVID-19. Material for sequencing was peripheral blood. The chain employs TRBV29-1 and TRBJ2-3, with D perhaps TRBD2 (5 bases). The CDR3 sequence is CSVDTGSTDTQYF. CDR3 coding DNA: TGCAGCGTTGATACGGGGAGCACAGATACGCAGTATTTT.